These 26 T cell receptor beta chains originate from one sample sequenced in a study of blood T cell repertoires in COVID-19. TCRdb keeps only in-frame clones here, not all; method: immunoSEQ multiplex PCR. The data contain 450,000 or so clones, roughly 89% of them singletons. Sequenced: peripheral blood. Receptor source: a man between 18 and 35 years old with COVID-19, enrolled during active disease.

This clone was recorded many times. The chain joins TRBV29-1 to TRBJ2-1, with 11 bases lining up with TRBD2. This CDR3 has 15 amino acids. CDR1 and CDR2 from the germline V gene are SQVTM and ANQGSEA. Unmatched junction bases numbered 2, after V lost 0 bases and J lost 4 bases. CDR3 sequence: CSVEEVAGGYNEQFF. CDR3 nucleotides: TGCAGCGTTGAAGAAGTAGCGGGAGGGTACAATGAGCAGTTCTTC.

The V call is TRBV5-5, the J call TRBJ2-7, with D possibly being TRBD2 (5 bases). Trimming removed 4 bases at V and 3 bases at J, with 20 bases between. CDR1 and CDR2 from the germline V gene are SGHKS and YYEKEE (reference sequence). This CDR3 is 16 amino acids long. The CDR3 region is CASSGPNEGFGYEQYF. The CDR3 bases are TGTGCCAGCAGCGGCCCTAATGAGGGATTCGGCTACGAGCAGTACTTC.

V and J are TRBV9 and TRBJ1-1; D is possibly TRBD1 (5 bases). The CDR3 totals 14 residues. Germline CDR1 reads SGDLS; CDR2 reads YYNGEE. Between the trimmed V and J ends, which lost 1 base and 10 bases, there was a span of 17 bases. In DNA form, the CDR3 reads TGTGCCAGCAGCGTAACCGGGGACGGAGCGGGAGCTTTCTTT. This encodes CASSVTGDGAGAFF.

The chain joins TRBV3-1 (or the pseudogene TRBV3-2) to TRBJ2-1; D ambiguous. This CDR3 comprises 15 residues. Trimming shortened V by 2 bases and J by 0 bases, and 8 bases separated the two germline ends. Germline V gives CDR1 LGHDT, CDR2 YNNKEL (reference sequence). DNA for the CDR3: TGTGCCAGCAGCCAATCGCTGAGCTCCTACAATGAGCAGTTCTTC. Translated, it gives CASSQSLSSYNEQFF.

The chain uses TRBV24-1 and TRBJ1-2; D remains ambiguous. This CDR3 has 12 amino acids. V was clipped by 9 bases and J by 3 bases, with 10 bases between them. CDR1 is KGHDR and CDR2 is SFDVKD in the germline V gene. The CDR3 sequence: CATHDGYYGYTF. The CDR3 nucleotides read TGTGCCACCCATGACGGGTACTATGGCTACACCTTC.

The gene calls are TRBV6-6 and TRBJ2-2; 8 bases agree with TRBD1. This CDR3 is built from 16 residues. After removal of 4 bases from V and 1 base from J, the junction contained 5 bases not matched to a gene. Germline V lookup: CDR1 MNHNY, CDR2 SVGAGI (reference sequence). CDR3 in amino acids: CASSSTGEGNTGELFF. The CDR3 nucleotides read TGTGCCAGCAGTTCGACAGGGGAAGGGAACACCGGGGAGCTGTTTTTT.

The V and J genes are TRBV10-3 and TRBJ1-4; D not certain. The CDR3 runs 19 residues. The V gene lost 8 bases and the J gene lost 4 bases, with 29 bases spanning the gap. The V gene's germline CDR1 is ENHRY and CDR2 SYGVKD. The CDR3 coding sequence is TGTGCCATCCCCGGCCTCCTGGATCGGAGGTTGGGATATAATGAAAAACTGTTTTTT. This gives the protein CAIPGLLDRRLGYNEKLFF.

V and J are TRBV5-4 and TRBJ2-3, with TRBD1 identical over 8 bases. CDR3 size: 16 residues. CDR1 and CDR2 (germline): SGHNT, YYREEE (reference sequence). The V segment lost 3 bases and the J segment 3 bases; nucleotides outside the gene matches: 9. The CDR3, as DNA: TGTGCCAGCAGCTCACCCCCGGGACAGGCAACAGATACGCAGTATTTT. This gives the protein CASSSPPGQATDTQYF.

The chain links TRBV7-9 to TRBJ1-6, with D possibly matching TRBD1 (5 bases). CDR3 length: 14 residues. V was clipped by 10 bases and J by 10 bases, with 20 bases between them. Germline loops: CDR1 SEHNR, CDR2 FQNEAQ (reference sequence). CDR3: CAIRPQGLNSPLHF. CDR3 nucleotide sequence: TGTGCCATCCGGCCCCAGGGCTTAAACTCACCCCTCCACTTT. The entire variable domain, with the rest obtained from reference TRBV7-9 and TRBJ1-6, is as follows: DTGVSQNPRHKITKRGQNVTFRCDPISEHNRLYWYRQTLGQGPEFLTYFQNEAQLEKSRLLSDRFSAERPKGSFSTLEIQRTEQGDSAMYLCAIRPQGLNSPLHFGNGTRLTVT.

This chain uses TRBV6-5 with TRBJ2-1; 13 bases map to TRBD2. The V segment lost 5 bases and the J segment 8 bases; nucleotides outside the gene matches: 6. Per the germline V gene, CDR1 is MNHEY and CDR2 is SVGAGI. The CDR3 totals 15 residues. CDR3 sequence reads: CASSQTSGRIDEQFF. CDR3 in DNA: TGTGCCAGCAGTCAGACTAGCGGGAGGATCGATGAGCAGTTCTTC.

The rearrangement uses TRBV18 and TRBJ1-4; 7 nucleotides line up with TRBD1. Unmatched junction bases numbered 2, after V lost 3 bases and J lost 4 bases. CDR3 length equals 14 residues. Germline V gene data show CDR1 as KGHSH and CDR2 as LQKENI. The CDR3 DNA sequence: TGTGCCAGCTCACCGGGGACAGATAATGAAAAACTGTTTTTT. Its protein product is CASSPGTDNEKLFF.

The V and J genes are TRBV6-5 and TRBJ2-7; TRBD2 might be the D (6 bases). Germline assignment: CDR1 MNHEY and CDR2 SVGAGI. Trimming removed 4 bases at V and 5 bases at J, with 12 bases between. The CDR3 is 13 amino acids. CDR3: CASSFPGGDEQYF. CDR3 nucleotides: TGTGCCAGCAGTTTCCCCGGAGGGGACGAGCAGTACTTC.

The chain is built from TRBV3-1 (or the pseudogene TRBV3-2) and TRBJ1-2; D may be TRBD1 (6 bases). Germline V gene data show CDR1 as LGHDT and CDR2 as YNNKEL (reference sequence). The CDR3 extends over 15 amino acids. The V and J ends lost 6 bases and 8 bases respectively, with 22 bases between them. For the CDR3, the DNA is TGTGCCAGCAGTAAAAGCGGACAGACTTTTGGGGGCTACACCTTC. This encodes CASSKSGQTFGGYTF.

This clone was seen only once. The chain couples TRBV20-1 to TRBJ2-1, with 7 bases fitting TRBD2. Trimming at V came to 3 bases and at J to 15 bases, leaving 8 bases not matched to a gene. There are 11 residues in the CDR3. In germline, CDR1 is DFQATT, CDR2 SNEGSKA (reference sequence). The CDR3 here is CSASTAGEMFF. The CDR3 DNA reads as TGCAGTGCTAGTACGGCGGGAGAAATGTTCTTC.

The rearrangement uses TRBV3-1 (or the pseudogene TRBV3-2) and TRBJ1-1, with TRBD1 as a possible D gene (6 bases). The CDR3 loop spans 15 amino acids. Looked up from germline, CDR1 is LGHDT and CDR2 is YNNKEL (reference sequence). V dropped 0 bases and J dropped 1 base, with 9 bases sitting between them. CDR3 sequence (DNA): TGTGCCAGCAGCCAAGACTCCAGGGGGAACACTGAAGCTTTCTTT. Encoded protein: CASSQDSRGNTEAFF.

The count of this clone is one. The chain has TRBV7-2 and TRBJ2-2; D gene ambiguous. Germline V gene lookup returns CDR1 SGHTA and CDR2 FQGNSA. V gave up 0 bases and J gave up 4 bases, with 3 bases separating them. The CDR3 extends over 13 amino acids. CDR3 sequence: CASSLAATGELFF. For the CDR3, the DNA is TGTGCCAGCAGCTTAGCAGCCACCGGGGAGCTGTTTTTT.

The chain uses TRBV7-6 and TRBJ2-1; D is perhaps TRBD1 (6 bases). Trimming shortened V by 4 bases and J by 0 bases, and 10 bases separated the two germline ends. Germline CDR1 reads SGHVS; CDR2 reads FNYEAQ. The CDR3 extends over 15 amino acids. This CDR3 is CASSWTESSYNEQFF. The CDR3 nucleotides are TGTGCCAGCAGCTGGACAGAAAGCTCCTACAATGAGCAGTTCTTC.

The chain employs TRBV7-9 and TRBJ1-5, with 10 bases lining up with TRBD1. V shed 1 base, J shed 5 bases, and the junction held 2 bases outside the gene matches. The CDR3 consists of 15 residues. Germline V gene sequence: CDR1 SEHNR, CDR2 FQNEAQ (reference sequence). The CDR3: CASSLGQGAYQPQHF. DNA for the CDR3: TGTGCCAGCAGCTTAGGACAGGGGGCATATCAGCCCCAGCATTTT.

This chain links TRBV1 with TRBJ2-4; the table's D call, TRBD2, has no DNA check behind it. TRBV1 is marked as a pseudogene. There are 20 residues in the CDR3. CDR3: CTSSQEDSVRNSLAKNIQYF. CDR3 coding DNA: TGCACCAGCAGCCAAGAGGATTCGGTCCGCAATAGCCTAGCCAAAAACATTCAGTACTTC.

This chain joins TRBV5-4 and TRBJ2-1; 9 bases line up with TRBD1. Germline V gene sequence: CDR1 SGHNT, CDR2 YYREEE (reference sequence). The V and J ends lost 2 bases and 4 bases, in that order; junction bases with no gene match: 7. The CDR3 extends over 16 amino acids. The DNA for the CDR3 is TGTGCCAGCAGCTTAGGGACAGGGATACCTTACAATGAGCAGTTCTTC. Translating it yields CASSLGTGIPYNEQFF. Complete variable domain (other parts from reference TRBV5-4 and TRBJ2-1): ETGVTQSPTHLIKTRGQQVTLRCSSQSGHNTVSWYQQALGQGPQFIFQYYREEENGRGNFPPRFSGLQFPNYSSELNVNALELDDSALYLCASSLGTGIPYNEQFFGPGTRLTVL.

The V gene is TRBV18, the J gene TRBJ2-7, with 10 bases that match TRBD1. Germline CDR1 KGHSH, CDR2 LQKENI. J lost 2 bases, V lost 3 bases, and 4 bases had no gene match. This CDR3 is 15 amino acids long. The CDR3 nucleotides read TGTGCCAGCTCACCTGGACAGGGGGGAACCTACGAGCAGTACTTC. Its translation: CASSPGQGGTYEQYF.

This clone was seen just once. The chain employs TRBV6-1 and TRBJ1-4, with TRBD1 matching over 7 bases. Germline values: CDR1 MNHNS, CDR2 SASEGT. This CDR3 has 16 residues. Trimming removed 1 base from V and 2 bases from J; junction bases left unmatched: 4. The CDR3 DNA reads TGTGCCAGCAGTGAAGGGGGGACAGCCACTAATGAAAAACTGTTTTTT. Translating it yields CASSEGGTATNEKLFF.

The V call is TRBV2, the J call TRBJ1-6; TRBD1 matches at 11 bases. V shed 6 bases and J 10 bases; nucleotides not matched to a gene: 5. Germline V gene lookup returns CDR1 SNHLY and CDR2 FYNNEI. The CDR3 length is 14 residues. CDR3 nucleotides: TGTGCCAGCAGCGGACAGGGGGCTGAGTCACCCCTCCACTTT. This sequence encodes CASSGQGAESPLHF.

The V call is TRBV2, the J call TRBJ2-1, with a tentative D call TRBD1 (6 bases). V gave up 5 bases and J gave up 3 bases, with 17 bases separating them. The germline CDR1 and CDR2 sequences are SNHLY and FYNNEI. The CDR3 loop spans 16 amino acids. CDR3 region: CASSPRQVGVYNEQFF. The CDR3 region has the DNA TGTGCCAGCAGTCCTAGACAGGTCGGGGTCTACAATGAGCAGTTCTTC.

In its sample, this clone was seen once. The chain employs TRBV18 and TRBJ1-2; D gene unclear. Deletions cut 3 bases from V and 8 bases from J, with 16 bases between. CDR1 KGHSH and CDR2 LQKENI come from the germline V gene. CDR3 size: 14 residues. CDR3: CASSPGEHRGGYTF. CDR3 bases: TGTGCCAGCTCACCCGGGGAACACAGAGGCGGCTACACCTTC.

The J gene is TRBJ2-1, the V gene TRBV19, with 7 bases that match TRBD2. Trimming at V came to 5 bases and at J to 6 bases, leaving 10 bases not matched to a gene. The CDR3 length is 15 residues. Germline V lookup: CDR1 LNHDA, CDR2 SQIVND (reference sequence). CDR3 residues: CASSGWTSSINEQFF. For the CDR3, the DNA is TGTGCCAGTAGTGGGTGGACTAGTAGTATCAATGAGCAGTTCTTC.